This T cell receptor (beta chain) is from a study of cytomegalovirus exposure and HLA in healthy donors. Study summary: The roughly 110 validation repertoires were produced on the same platform as the roughly 700 repertoires of the first cohort. This was reported in a later analysis.

General observations from the study: Most TCR sequences proved rare, with some public TCRs found in many donors. The authors listed around 150 TCR beta chains as cytomegalovirus-associated.

CDR1 is KGHSH, CDR2 LQKENI, per germline. CDR3 length: 13 residues. The trim removed 6 bases at V and 7 bases at J, leaving 3 bases unmatched. This clone was seen a few times. The antigen remains undetermined. Assay: immunoSEQ multiplex PCR; the TCRdb copy retains only in-frame clones and omits some. Of approximately 280,000 clones listed, around 86% are singletons. The source material was PBMCs. The clonotype originates from a woman aged 18 to 35 in good health and CMV-seronegative. The chain employs TRBV18 and TRBJ2-1, with TRBD2 matching 10 bases. The CDR3 DNA reads as TGTGCCAGCTCCGGGACTAGCGATAATGAGCAGTTCTTC. This translates into CASSGTSDNEQFF.